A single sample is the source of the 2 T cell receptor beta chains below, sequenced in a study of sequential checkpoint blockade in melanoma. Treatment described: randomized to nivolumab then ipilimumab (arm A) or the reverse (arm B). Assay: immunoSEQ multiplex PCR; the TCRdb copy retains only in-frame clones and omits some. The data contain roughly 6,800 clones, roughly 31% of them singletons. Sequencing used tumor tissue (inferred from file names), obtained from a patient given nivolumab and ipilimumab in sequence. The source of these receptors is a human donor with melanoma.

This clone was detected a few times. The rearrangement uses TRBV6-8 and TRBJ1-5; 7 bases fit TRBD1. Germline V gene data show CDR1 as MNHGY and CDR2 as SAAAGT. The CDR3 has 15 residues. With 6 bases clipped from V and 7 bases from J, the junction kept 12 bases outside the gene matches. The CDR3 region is CASRAGTALLQPQHF. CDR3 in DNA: TGTGCCAGCAGGGCCGGGACAGCCCTTCTCCAGCCCCAGCATTTT.

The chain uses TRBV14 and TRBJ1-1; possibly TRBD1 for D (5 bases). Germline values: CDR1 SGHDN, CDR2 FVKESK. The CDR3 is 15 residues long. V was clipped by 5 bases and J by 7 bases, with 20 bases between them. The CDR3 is CASSSGSGGSVEAFF. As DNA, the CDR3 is TGTGCCAGCAGCTCCGGCTCTGGGGGAAGTGTTGAAGCTTTCTTT.